This T cell receptor (beta chain) appears in the sequencing data of a study of T cells after yellow fever vaccination. TCRdb reprocessed the 5' RACE reads via MiXCR and lists one record per CDR3 protein. The top ten clones hold under 4% of a sample with some 300,000 distinct CDR3 sequences, around 10% of them seen once. Germline V gene sequence: CDR1 LNHDA, CDR2 SQIVND (reference sequence). V was trimmed by 3 bases and J by 1 base, leaving 15 bases between them. This CDR3 is 16 amino acids long. The chain is built from TRBV19 and TRBJ1-1; D perhaps matches TRBD1 (6 bases). This clonotype was obtained from a man aged 18 to 29 who received the YFV17D yellow fever vaccine. The input for sequencing was CD4+ T cells sorted from PBMCs, taken 45 days after the yellow fever booster vaccination. The DNA of the CDR3 is TGTGCCAGTAGTATTGGGGGCGCCCACCCGAACACTGAAGCTTTCTTT. Amino acids: CASSIGGAHPNTEAFF.